A single T cell receptor beta chain is shown here with its context. Germline-derived CDR1 and CDR2 are SQVTM and ANQGSEA. The CDR3 is 17 amino acids. This entry is derived from a study of monozygotic twins with inflammatory bowel disease. Added by template switching were UMIs that each held a 6-nucleotide sample barcode. After re-calling the 5' RACE reads, TCRdb lists one entry per CDR3 protein, DNA absent. The specimen's table records some 150,000 distinct CDR3 sequences. Sequencing was performed on blood. The receptor was isolated from a human donor with ulcerative colitis or Crohn's disease, or a healthy co-twin of an affected twin (not recorded which). V gene TRBV29-1 combines with J gene TRBJ1-1; the TCRdb D gene call, TRBD1, has no DNA to confirm it. The CDR3 spells CSVFGPPAPSSYTEAFF.